Listed below are T cell receptor beta chains from one sample, sequenced in a study of T cell repertoires in cytomegalovirus infection. No cognate antigen is known for these TCRs. TCRdb processed the reads anew with MiXCR; each CDR3 protein has one entry. The top ten clones hold around an eighth of a sample with roughly 990,000 distinct CDR3 sequences, roughly a third of them seen once. The specimen was cultured CD8+ T cells from PBMCs, collected from culture after CMV antigen stimulation. All receptors come from a human donor in good health (CMV status not recorded). Some clones in this sample may be carry-over from other donors' samples. CDR3s include the opening cysteine and the closing phenylalanine or tryptophan. D genes are given only for firm matches. The listing skips clone size in some rows; elsewhere it reads once, few, many or a size class.

V gene	clone size	D gene	J gene	CDR3 protein	CDR3 DNA
TRBV20-1	few	TRBD2	TRBJ2-3	CSARSSGRRTDTQYF	TGCAGTGCTAGAAGTAGCGGGAGGAGGACAGATACGCAGTATTTT
TRBV7-8	-	-	TRBJ1-5	CTSSILRGGNQPQHF	TGTACCAGCAGCATCCTCAGGGGTGGCAATCAGCCCCAGCATTTT
TRBV7-9	-	-	TRBJ2-3	CAGIVEGPADTQYF	TGTGCCGGCATCGTCGAGGGGCCGGCAGATACGCAGTATTTT
TRBV6-6	-	-	TRBJ1-6	CASSYSIDRGSPLHF	TGTGCCAGCAGTTACTCGATAGATAGGGGCTCACCCCTCCACTTT
TRBV4-1	few	-	TRBJ2-5	CASSQGVGIGETQYF	TGCGCCAGCAGCCAGGGGGTTGGGATAGGAGAGACCCAGTACTTC
TRBV5-6	many	-	TRBJ1-2	CASSLGGHYGYTF	TGTGCCAGCAGCTTAGGGGGGCACTATGGCTACACCTTC
TRBV18	-	-	TRBJ2-5	CASSPTVSRETQYF	TGTGCCAGCTCACCAACGGTTTCAAGAGAGACCCAGTACTTC
TRBV12-3/TRBV12-4	-	-	TRBJ2-5	CASRLTQGGETQYF	TGTGCCAGCAGACTCACCCAGGGTGGTGAGACCCAGTACTTC
TRBV25-1	few	-	TRBJ1-1	CASSEGRTTEAFF	TGTGCCAGCAGTGAGGGGCGAACGACTGAAGCTTTCTTT
TRBV4-3	-	-	TRBJ1-4	CASSEEDSRNEKLFF	TGCGCCAGCAGCGAAGAAGACAGTCGTAATGAAAAACTGTTTTTT
TRBV7-6	-	TRBD2	TRBJ2-1	CASSQLAGGPYNEQFF	TGTGCCAGCAGCCAACTAGCGGGGGGGCCGTACAATGAGCAGTTCTTC
TRBV12-3/TRBV12-4	-	TRBD2	TRBJ2-2	CASASGGTGELFF	TGTGCCAGCGCCTCGGGGGGGACCGGGGAGCTGTTTTTT
TRBV7-2	many	TRBD1	TRBJ1-2	CASSLGDGQGVYGYTF	TGTGCCAGCAGCTTAGGGGACGGACAGGGGGTGTATGGCTACACCTTC
TRBV14	-	-	TRBJ1-4	CASSQEGFEELFF	TGTGCCAGCAGCCAAGAAGGGTTCGAGGAACTGTTTTTT
TRBV12-3/TRBV12-4	-	TRBD2	TRBJ2-2	CASGGGGGANTGELFF	TGTGCCAGCGGGGGGGGGGGAGGCGCGAACACCGGGGAGCTGTTTTTT
TRBV9	few	-	TRBJ1-1	CASSVGMYTEAFF	TGTGCCAGCAGCGTAGGGATGTACACTGAAGCTTTCTTT
TRBV12-3/TRBV12-4	few	TRBD2	TRBJ2-1	CASETTKIGGGYSSYNEQFF	TGTGCCAGCGAAACCACCAAGATCGGGGGGGGGTACTCCTCCTACAATGAGCAGTTCTTC
TRBV15	-	-	TRBJ2-1	CVTSRDNPYVLGRSNNEQFF	TGTGTCACCAGCAGAGATAACCCCTACGTTTTGGGACGGTCTAACAATGAGCAGTTCTTC
TRBV2	-	-	TRBJ1-1	CASSGTFDTGLDTEAFF	TGTGCCAGCAGTGGTACCTTTGACACTGGTTTGGACACTGAAGCTTTCTTT
TRBV4-1	-	TRBD2	TRBJ2-1	CASSQTSGGQYNEQFF	TGCGCCAGCAGCCAGACTAGCGGGGGACAATACAATGAGCAGTTCTTC
TRBV12-3/TRBV12-4	-	TRBD2	TRBJ2-7	CASGEGTHEQYF	TGTGCCAGCGGGGAGGGAACCCACGAGCAGTACTTC
TRBV15	few	-	TRBJ2-3	CATSGYRHSSTDTQYF	TGTGCCACCAGCGGATACAGGCACTCTAGCACAGATACGCAGTATTTT
TRBV5-5	-	-	TRBJ2-1	CASGKGATEQFF	TGTGCCAGCGGAAAGGGCGCGACCGAGCAGTTCTTC
TRBV20-1	-	TRBD1	TRBJ2-1	CSASLPGTGSYNEQFF	TGCAGTGCTAGTCTTCCCGGGACAGGATCCTACAATGAGCAGTTCTTC
TRBV3-1	-	-	TRBJ2-5	CASSQVPLGETQYF	TGTGCCAGCAGCCAAGTGCCGCTCGGGGAGACCCAGTACTTC
TRBV7-6	-	TRBD1	TRBJ2-1	CASSPIYRQGAKYNEQFF	TGTGCCAGCAGCCCCATATACCGACAGGGGGCAAAGTACAATGAGCAGTTCTTC
TRBV29-1	-	TRBD1	TRBJ2-2	CSATGPLSGELFF	TGCAGCGCGACAGGGCCTTTGAGCGGGGAGCTGTTTTTT
TRBV7-9	many	-	TRBJ2-1	CASSLVGERYNEQFF	TGTGCCAGCAGCTTAGTGGGGGAAAGGTACAATGAGCAGTTCTTC
TRBV12-3/TRBV12-4	few	-	TRBJ2-1	CASEAENEQFF	TGTGCCAGCGAGGCAGAGAATGAGCAGTTCTTC
TRBV27	-	-	TRBJ2-1	CASRFYGREQFF	TGTGCCAGCAGATTCTACGGCCGTGAGCAGTTCTTC
TRBV15	-	-	TRBJ2-7	CATSRDRDGPYEQYF	TGTGCCACCAGCAGAGATAGGGACGGCCCCTACGAGCAGTACTTC
TRBV11-2	few	TRBD2	TRBJ2-1	CASSLVAGGGDEQFF	TGTGCCAGCAGCTTAGTAGCGGGGGGAGGGGATGAGCAGTTCTTC
TRBV4-3	few	-	TRBJ1-3	CASSQRLTEYSGNTIYF	TGCGCCAGCAGCCAGCGGTTGACAGAATACTCTGGAAACACCATATATTTT
TRBV20-1	once	-	TRBJ2-2	CSARSRALGNTGELFF	TGCAGTGCTAGGTCTAGGGCGCTGGGGAACACCGGGGAGCTGTTTTTT
TRBV5-1	few	TRBD1	TRBJ2-1	CASSLWPGQGTFNEQFF	TGCGCCAGCAGCTTGTGGCCGGGACAGGGGACATTCAATGAGCAGTTCTTC
TRBV28	-	-	TRBJ1-5	CASSLMMGQPQHF	TGTGCCAGCAGTTTAATGATGGGTCAGCCCCAGCATTTT
TRBV10-3	many	TRBD1	TRBJ1-2	CAIRDREPNYGYTF	TGTGCCATCAGAGACAGGGAGCCTAACTATGGCTACACCTTC
TRBV11-2	-	-	TRBJ1-1	CASSPFPTGSTEAFF	TGTGCCAGCAGCCCCTTTCCGACGGGGAGCACTGAAGCTTTCTTT
TRBV4-1	once	-	TRBJ1-5	CASSPRQDSNQPQHF	TGCGCCAGCAGCCCTCGACAGGATAGCAATCAGCCCCAGCATTTT
TRBV11-2	-	-	TRBJ2-5	CASSRGGGGIETQYF	TGTGCCAGCAGCCGGGGAGGGGGGGGTATAGAGACCCAGTACTTC
TRBV4-1	-	TRBD1	TRBJ2-2	CASSQIHLGTGNTGELFF	TGCGCCAGCAGCCAAATCCATCTCGGGACAGGGAACACCGGGGAGCTGTTTTTT